This passage covers 29 T cell receptor beta chains from one sample sequenced in a study of CD8 T cells in ankylosing spondylitis. Study outcomes and limitations: Ankylosing spondylitis blood seemed to carry a telltale TCR beta motif made of eight or nine highly homologous variants.

TCRdb reprocessed the 5' RACE reads via MiXCR and lists one record per CDR3 protein. This sample carries 300,000 to 400,000 distinct CDR3 sequences, about a fifth of them seen once, and the ten largest clones take about a sixth. These receptors lack a known antigen. Sequenced material: blood, either unsorted or a sorted T cell fraction (not recorded which). These receptors all come from a male donor with ankylosing spondylitis.

This clonotype was seen more than once but under ten times. The chain recombines TRBV6-4 with TRBJ1-4; tentatively, D is TRBD1 (5 bases). V was shortened by 4 bases and J by 7 bases, with 16 bases between the two germline ends. Germline V gene data show CDR1 as MRHNA and CDR2 as SNTAGT. This CDR3 spans 15 amino acids. This chain's CDR3 is CASSVRGGDGEKLFF. Written as DNA, the CDR3 is TGTGCCAGCAGTGTCCGCGGGGGAGACGGTGAAAAACTGTTTTTT.

This clonotype was seen a handful of times. This chain links TRBV5-6 with TRBJ2-7; TRBD1 matches at 9 bases. This CDR3 contains 16 residues. Germline CDR1 reads SGHDT; CDR2 reads YYEEEE. The V gene end was trimmed by 0 bases and the J gene end by 6 bases; junction bases not matched to a gene: 10. The CDR3 reads CASSLDRDRAGREQYF. CDR3 nucleotides: TGTGCCAGCAGCTTGGACCGGGACAGGGCTGGTCGCGAGCAGTACTTC.

This clonotype was picked up a small number of times. The V and J genes are TRBV3-1 and TRBJ2-7, with unresolved D. The CDR3 runs to 14 residues. Germline V gene sequence: CDR1 LGHDT, CDR2 YNNKEL (reference sequence). V shed 1 base and J shed 3 bases, with 10 bases lying between them. CDR3 nucleotide sequence: TGTGCCAGCAGCCAAGTGGGCAGGCGCTACGAGCAGTACTTC. Amino acid sequence: CASSQVGRRYEQYF.

The rearrangement uses TRBV19 and TRBJ2-2, with TRBD2 matching over 14 bases. The CDR3 is 17 amino acids. The trim removed 4 bases at V and 5 bases at J, leaving 6 bases unmatched. CDR1 is LNHDA, CDR2 SQIVND, per germline (reference sequence). The CDR3 DNA sequence: TGTGCCAGTAGTAGACGAGGGACTAGCGGGAGTACCGGGGAGCTGTTTTTT. Protein sequence: CASSRRGTSGSTGELFF.

This clonotype was seen more than once but under ten times. The genes are TRBV4-2 and TRBJ1-5; D is ambiguous. From germline, CDR1 is LGHNA and CDR2 YNFKEQ. The CDR3 totals 13 residues. V was cut by 1 base and J by 3 bases, with 4 bases left in between. Here the CDR3 reads CASSQGDNQPQHF. As DNA, the CDR3 is TGTGCCAGCAGCCAAGGAGACAATCAGCCCCAGCATTTT.

As regards this clonotype: A read error may produce the germline difference seen at one junction end. This chain links TRBV2 with TRBJ2-5; D not resolved. Germline V gene sequence: CDR1 SNHLY, CDR2 FYNNEI. This CDR3 has 11 residues. The CDR3 sequence: CASTPQGTQYF. In DNA, the CDR3 is TGTGCCAGCACCCCCCAAGGGACCCAGTACTTC.

V gene TRBV7-8 combines with J gene TRBJ2-1; D perhaps matches TRBD2 (6 bases). Germline CDR1 is SGHVS and CDR2 is FQNEAQ. The CDR3 length is 15 residues. Trimming stripped 3 bases from V and 2 bases from J, with 11 bases between. The CDR3 loop is CASSLTGDAYNEQFF. The CDR3 DNA is TGTGCCAGCAGCTTGACGGGAGACGCCTACAATGAGCAGTTCTTC.

The rearrangement links TRBV28 to TRBJ2-3; D is possibly TRBD2 (5 bases). CDR1 is MDHEN and CDR2 is SYDVKM in the germline V gene. V was pared by 5 bases and J by 2 bases, with 14 bases between. The CDR3 is 15 residues long. DNA for the CDR3: TGTGCCAGCAGTCAGGACTCGTATGACACAGATACGCAGTATTTT. Translation: CASSQDSYDTDTQYF.

This clonotype was counted between two and nine times. The rearrangement joins TRBV30 to TRBJ2-2; D not resolved. This CDR3 contains 12 residues. Trimming shortened V by 4 bases and J by 4 bases, and 7 bases separated the two germline ends. From germline, CDR1 is GTSNPN and CDR2 SVGIG (reference sequence). CDR3 residues: CAWTETTGELFF. The CDR3 DNA reads as TGTGCCTGGACCGAGACCACCGGGGAGCTGTTTTTT.

A few counts support this clonotype. This chain links TRBV5-5 with TRBJ1-5; possibly TRBD1 for D (5 bases). The CDR3 totals 16 residues. The V gene lost 1 base and the J gene lost 6 bases, with 17 bases spanning the gap. Germline V CDR1 and CDR2: SGHKS, YYEKEE (reference sequence). The CDR3 region is CASSLYSRGVGQPQHF. DNA of the CDR3: TGTGCCAGCAGCTTGTACTCAAGGGGCGTTGGTCAGCCCCAGCATTTT.

The gene calls are TRBV20-1 and TRBJ2-7; 11 nucleotides line up with TRBD2. CDR1 and CDR2 (germline): DFQATT, SNEGSKA (reference sequence). This CDR3 has 14 amino acids. V shed 5 bases, J shed 5 bases, and the junction held 8 bases outside the gene matches. The CDR3 is CSAFHSGRADEQYF. CDR3 nucleotide sequence: TGCAGTGCTTTTCATAGCGGGAGGGCCGACGAGCAGTACTTC.

J is TRBJ2-7 and V is TRBV27; TRBD1 matches 8 bases. This CDR3 spans 14 amino acids. V shed 4 bases and J 5 bases; nucleotides not matched to a gene: 7. Germline CDR1 is MNHEY and CDR2 is SMNVEV (reference sequence). In nucleotides, the CDR3 is TGTGCCAGCAGTTCCGGACAGGGAGTCCACGAGCAGTACTTC. Translated, it gives CASSSGQGVHEQYF.

The chain combines TRBV6-5 with TRBJ2-1, with D perhaps TRBD1 (6 bases). CDR1 MNHEY and CDR2 SVGAGI come from the germline V gene. This CDR3 spans 14 amino acids. V was shortened by 4 bases and J by 6 bases, with 13 bases between the two germline ends. The CDR3: CASSFDRTGNEQFF. CDR3 DNA sequence: TGTGCCAGCAGTTTCGACAGGACGGGCAATGAGCAGTTCTTC.

The V and J genes are TRBV6-5 and TRBJ2-3, with D possibly TRBD2 on 6 matching bases. V was cut by 0 bases and J by 0 bases, with 10 bases left in between. Germline CDR1 is MNHEY and CDR2 is SVGAGI. This CDR3 contains 16 residues. The CDR3 reads CASSYSGGVSTDTQYF. As DNA, the CDR3 is TGTGCCAGCAGTTACTCCGGCGGGGTAAGCACAGATACGCAGTATTTT.

The chain joins TRBV7-2 to TRBJ2-2, with a tentative D call TRBD2 (6 bases). CDR1 is SGHTA and CDR2 is FQGNSA in the germline V gene. The CDR3 length is 16 residues. V lost 2 bases to trimming and J lost 0 bases, with 10 bases between them. The CDR3 bases are TGTGCCAGCAGCTTAACGGGACTCCCGAACACCGGGGAGCTGTTTTTT. As protein: CASSLTGLPNTGELFF. The whole variable domain, remainder taken from reference TRBV7-2 and TRBJ2-2, is GAGVSQSPSNKVTEKGKDVELRCDPISGHTALYWYRQSLGQGLEFLIYFQGNSAPDKSGLPSDRFSAERTGGSVSTLTIQRTQQEDSAVYLCASSLTGLPNTGELFFGEGSRLTVL.

This chain links TRBV20-1 with TRBJ2-1; 9 bases align to TRBD2. The CDR3 consists of 13 residues. The germline gives CDR1 DFQATT, CDR2 SNEGSKA (reference sequence). After removal of 2 bases from V and 9 bases from J, the junction contained 5 bases not matched to a gene. For the CDR3, the DNA is TGCAGTGCTAGATCGCTAGCGGGAACTGAGCAGTTCTTC. It codes for CSARSLAGTEQFF.

J is TRBJ2-1 and V is TRBV11-2; 7 positions agree with TRBD2. CDR1 and CDR2 from the germline V gene are SGHAT and FQNNGV. V lost 1 base and J lost 9; bases outside the gene matches: 12. The CDR3 runs to 16 residues. CDR3: CASSLVPSGSAGEQFF. DNA for the CDR3: TGTGCCAGCAGCTTAGTCCCTAGCGGAAGTGCCGGTGAGCAGTTCTTC.

This clonotype was seen a few times. The chain recombines TRBV29-1 with TRBJ2-7, with a possible D match to TRBD2 (6 bases). Germline loops: CDR1 SQVTM, CDR2 ANQGSEA. CDR3 length: 16 residues. Trimming took 6 bases from V and 1 from J, leaving 22 bases between them. The CDR3: CSVFPGAVAGSYEQYF. CDR3 nucleotide sequence: TGCAGCGTCTTCCCGGGAGCTGTCGCTGGTTCCTACGAGCAGTACTTC.

The rearrangement joins TRBV18 to TRBJ1-3; no clear D gene. Germline V gene lookup returns CDR1 KGHSH and CDR2 LQKENI. Trimming pared 2 bases from V and 8 bases from J, leaving 13 bases between. The CDR3 consists of 14 residues. The CDR3 sequence is CASSPFAQPDTIYF. DNA of the CDR3: TGTGCCAGCTCACCATTTGCACAGCCAGACACCATATATTTT.

This clonotype showed up just a few times. V and J are TRBV9 and TRBJ2-3; 10 bases agree with TRBD2. Germline CDR1 reads SGDLS; CDR2 reads YYNGEE. This CDR3 has 17 amino acids. The V and J ends lost 1 base and 3 bases, in that order; junction bases with no gene match: 8. The chain's CDR3 is CASSVQPSSGGTDTQYF. CDR3 bases: TGTGCCAGCAGCGTACAACCTTCTAGCGGGGGTACAGATACGCAGTATTTT.

The chain recombines TRBV10-3 with TRBJ2-6; D is unclear. This CDR3 contains 15 residues. Trimming removed 2 bases from V and 3 bases from J, with 8 bases in between. Germline values: CDR1 ENHRY, CDR2 SYGVKD. The DNA for the CDR3 is TGTGCCATCAGTGAGCCGGGTAATGGGGCCAACGTCCTGACTTTC. This sequence encodes CAISEPGNGANVLTF.

This sequence joins TRBV6-2 or TRBV6-3 and TRBJ2-5; 11 bases align to TRBD2. V gave up 6 bases and J gave up 4 bases; unmatched junction bases: 4. Germline V gene sequence: CDR1 MNHEY, CDR2 SVGEGT. The CDR3 is 14 amino acids. The CDR3 here is CASRLAGDPETQYF. The DNA for the CDR3 is TGTGCCAGCAGACTAGCGGGAGATCCAGAGACCCAGTACTTC.

This clonotype appeared a few times. This chain connects TRBV27 to TRBJ1-5; D is unresolved. CDR1 MNHEY and CDR2 SMNVEV come from the germline V gene (reference sequence). Trimming removed 3 bases from V and 5 bases from J, with 11 bases in between. CDR3 size: 14 residues. The DNA for the CDR3 is TGTGCCAGCAGTTTTTCGGGTACGGATCAGCCCCAGCATTTT. It is translated as CASSFSGTDQPQHF.

This chain connects TRBV7-2 to TRBJ1-1; D uncertain. There are 15 residues in the CDR3. Germline V gene data show CDR1 as SGHTA and CDR2 as FQGNSA. The V gene lost 2 bases and the J gene lost 5 bases, with 15 bases spanning the gap. The CDR3 here is CASSLPSAGGTEAFF. In DNA form, the CDR3 reads TGTGCCAGCAGCTTACCTTCGGCGGGCGGGACTGAAGCTTTCTTT.

The chain recombines TRBV2 with TRBJ1-5; 7 bases are a match to TRBD1. Germline trimming cut 5 bases from V and 2 bases from J; bases unmatched to any gene: 6. From germline, CDR1 is SNHLY and CDR2 FYNNEI. The CDR3 has 15 amino acids. As DNA, the CDR3 is TGTGCCAGCAGTTGGGCAGACAGGGGCAATCAGCCCCAGCATTTT. It yields the protein CASSWADRGNQPQHF.

This clonotype was seen a handful of times. The V call is TRBV7-3, the J call TRBJ2-5; D is uncertain. Germline V gene lookup returns CDR1 SGHTA and CDR2 FQGTGA. Trimming removed 6 bases from V and 0 bases from J, with 8 bases in between. The length of the CDR3 is 13 residues. The CDR3 sequence: CASRSRNQETQYF. CDR3 DNA sequence: TGTGCCAGCAGGTCAAGAAACCAAGAGACCCAGTACTTC. Full variable domain (rest looked up from reference TRBV7-3 and TRBJ2-5): GAGVSQTPSNKVTEKGKYVELRCDPISGHTALYWYRQSLGQGPEFLIYFQGTGAADDSGLPNDRFFAVRPEGSVSTLKIQRTERGDSAVYLCASRSRNQETQYFGPGTRLLVL.

This clonotype came up a few times. The chain couples TRBV30 to TRBJ1-4; 8 bases are a match to TRBD1. Germline V gene sequence: CDR1 GTSNPN, CDR2 SVGIG (reference sequence). Unmatched junction bases numbered 7, after V lost 5 bases and J lost 5 bases. The CDR3 sequence is 14 residues long. The CDR3 DNA follows: TGTGCCTGGGGCCGACAGGGGATAAATGAAAAACTGTTTTTT. The encoded protein is CAWGRQGINEKLFF.

This clonotype was picked up a small number of times. V usage is TRBV7-9 and J usage is TRBJ2-7, with TRBD1 identical over 7 bases. Germline V gene sequence: CDR1 SEHNR, CDR2 FQNEAQ (reference sequence). J gave up 1 base and V 5 bases, and 11 bases lay outside the gene matches. This CDR3 region has 16 residues. CDR3 loop: CASSTRSLGQSYEQYF. The CDR3 bases are TGTGCCAGCAGCACTAGATCTCTGGGACAGTCCTACGAGCAGTACTTC.

The chain uses TRBV20-1 and TRBJ2-7; 7 nucleotides match TRBD2. CDR1 is DFQATT, CDR2 SNEGSKA, per germline (reference sequence). CDR3 size: 14 residues. Written as DNA, the CDR3 is TGCAGAGACGAACGGACTAGTGGTCCCAACGAGCAGTACTTC. Protein: CRDERTSGPNEQYF.